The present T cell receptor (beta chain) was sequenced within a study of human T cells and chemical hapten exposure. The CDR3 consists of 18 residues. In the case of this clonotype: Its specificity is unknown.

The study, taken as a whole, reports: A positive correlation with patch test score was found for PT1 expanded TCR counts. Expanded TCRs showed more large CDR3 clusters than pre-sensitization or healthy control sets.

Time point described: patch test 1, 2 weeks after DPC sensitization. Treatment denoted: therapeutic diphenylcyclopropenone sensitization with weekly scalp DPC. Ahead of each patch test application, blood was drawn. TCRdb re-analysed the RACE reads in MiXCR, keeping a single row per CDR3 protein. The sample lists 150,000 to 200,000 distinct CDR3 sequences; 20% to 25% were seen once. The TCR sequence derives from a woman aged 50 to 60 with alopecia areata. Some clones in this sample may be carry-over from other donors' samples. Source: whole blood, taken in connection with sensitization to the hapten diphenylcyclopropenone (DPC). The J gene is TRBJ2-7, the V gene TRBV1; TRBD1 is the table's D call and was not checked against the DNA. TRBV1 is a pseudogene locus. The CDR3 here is CTSSQGRQGGLSHYEQYF. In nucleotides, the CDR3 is TGCACCAGCAGCCAAGGGAGACAGGGGGGCCTGTCCCACTACGAGCAGTACTTC.